The 20 T cell receptor beta chains below all came from one sample that was sequenced in a study of PD-1 blockade in classical Hodgkin lymphoma. The data were produced by immunoSEQ multiplex PCR, yet TCRdb's version contains in-frame clones alone and is incomplete. The table has some 95,000 clones, about nine tenths seen once; the top ten hold around 2.7%. Time point in this sample: cycle 4 day 1 (C4D1), after 5 to 7 weeks of nivolumab. Relapse was seen in all patients after autologous stem cell transplantation, and brentuximab vedotin exposure was variable. This specimen consisted of peripheral blood mononuclear cells (PBMCs), obtained before the fourth cycle of nivolumab. The receptors originated from a human donor with classical Hodgkin lymphoma.

The J gene is TRBJ1-5, the V gene TRBV5-5, with D unresolved. Trimming stripped 4 bases from V and 5 bases from J, with 13 bases between. The CDR3 runs to 14 residues. Germline CDR1 and CDR2: SGHKS and YYEKEE (reference sequence). CDR3 in DNA: TGTGCCAGCAGCCGGGGAGATGGTGATCAGCCCCAGCATTTT. Translating gives CASSRGDGDQPQHF.

This chain uses TRBV5-4 with TRBJ2-2, with 7 bases lining up with TRBD1. In germline, CDR1 is SGHNT, CDR2 YYREEE (reference sequence). CDR3 size: 13 residues. The J segment lost 5 bases and the V segment lost 2 bases, leaving 0 bases of the junction unmatched. The CDR3 reads CASSFRGTGELFF. CDR3 DNA sequence: TGTGCCAGCAGCTTCAGGGGGACCGGGGAGCTGTTTTTT.

The chain couples TRBV7-6 to TRBJ2-7; 7 bases match TRBD1. This CDR3 contains 13 residues. With V trimmed by 4 bases and J by 5 bases, 5 bases remained unmatched. CDR1 is SGHVS, CDR2 FNYEAQ, per germline. CDR3 region: CASSSTGWNEQYF. The DNA for the CDR3 is TGTGCCAGCAGCTCGACAGGGTGGAACGAGCAGTACTTC.

This chain connects TRBV7-2 to TRBJ2-7; a weak D match, TRBD1 (6 bases). The germline V gene encodes CDR1 SGHTA and CDR2 FQGNSA. The germline V and J ends were trimmed by 2 bases and 0 bases, with 17 bases remaining between them. The CDR3 runs 17 residues. The CDR3 loop is CASSLISGTPNSYEQYF. In DNA form, the CDR3 reads TGTGCCAGCAGCTTAATCTCCGGGACACCTAACTCCTACGAGCAGTACTTC.

The V and J genes are TRBV12-5 and TRBJ2-1; D not certain. The V end lost 6 bases, the J end lost 3 bases, and 21 bases lay between the germline ends. CDR1 LGHNT and CDR2 FRNRAP come from the germline V gene. The CDR3 loop spans 17 amino acids. DNA of the CDR3: TGTGCTAGTGGCTACTCGGCGCTACAGTACCACTACAATGAGCAGTTCTTC. Its translation is CASGYSALQYHYNEQFF.

This chain links TRBV7-9 with TRBJ2-7; D may be TRBD1 (5 bases). Trimming removed 2 bases at V and 4 bases at J, with 21 bases between. Per germline, CDR1 SEHNR and CDR2 FQNEAQ (reference sequence). This CDR3 has 17 residues. The DNA of the CDR3 is TGTGCCAGCAGCTTATCCCGACAGCCTAGGCAGGCGTACGAGCAGTACTTC. This sequence encodes CASSLSRQPRQAYEQYF.

The V and J genes are TRBV21-1 and TRBJ1-3; no check of the table's D call, TRBD1, against the DNA was made. TRBV21-1 is shown as a pseudogene. The CDR3 runs 18 residues. Here the CDR3 DNA reads TGTGCCAGCAGCCCTATATCCCTAGGACAGGGGAGAGGAAACACCATATATTTT. Translated: CASSPISLGQGRGNTIYF.

The J gene is TRBJ2-1, the V gene TRBV11-3, with 8 nucleotides matching TRBD2. The CDR3 loop spans 16 amino acids. Germline V CDR1 and CDR2: SGHNT, YENEEA. The J segment lost 4 bases and the V segment lost 2 bases, leaving 7 bases of the junction unmatched. Here the CDR3 DNA reads TGTGCCAGCAGCTTACTGAGCGGGGGAGTTTACAATGAGCAGTTCTTC. Protein: CASSLLSGGVYNEQFF.

The chain employs TRBV25-1 and TRBJ2-7; D is undetermined. Germline CDR1 is MGHDK and CDR2 is SYGVNS. The CDR3 loop spans 15 amino acids. Trimming removed 0 bases from V and 0 bases from J, with 9 bases in between. CDR3 residues: CASSEYKGFSYEQYF. CDR3 DNA sequence: TGTGCCAGCAGTGAATATAAGGGTTTCTCCTACGAGCAGTACTTC.

The chain couples TRBV5-1 to TRBJ2-1; 9 bases line up with TRBD2. CDR1 SGHRS and CDR2 YFSETQ come from the germline V gene. Trimming cost V 4 bases and J 7 bases; bases outside gene matches: 6. This CDR3 spans 14 amino acids. This CDR3 reads CASSPGLAINEQFF. The CDR3 nucleotides are TGCGCCAGCAGCCCCGGACTAGCGATTAATGAGCAGTTCTTC.

This clone showed up just once. V is TRBV5-1 and J is TRBJ2-7; possible D gene TRBD2, 6 bases. V was cut by 3 bases and J by 2 bases, with 15 bases left in between. The length of the CDR3 is 15 residues. The germline V gene encodes CDR1 SGHRS and CDR2 YFSETQ. The CDR3 spells CASSWGGSRAYEQYF. CDR3 in DNA: TGCGCCAGCAGCTGGGGAGGATCCCGGGCCTACGAGCAGTACTTC.

This rearrangement joins TRBV5-3 to TRBJ1-4, with 11 bases lining up with TRBD1. TRBV5-3 is noted as an ORF with a role that remains uncertain. Trimming took 1 base from V and 3 from J; bases not matched to a gene: 11. There are 19 residues in the CDR3. CDR3 sequence: CARSLWWWDRGVPNEKLFF. For the CDR3, the DNA is TGTGCCAGAAGCTTGTGGTGGTGGGACAGGGGGGTGCCTAATGAAAAACTGTTTTTT.

V is TRBV11-2 and J is TRBJ1-2, with unresolved D. The CDR3 has 18 residues. Germline loops: CDR1 SGHAT, CDR2 FQNNGV. Trimming left V 0 bases short and J 0 bases short, with 17 bases between. The CDR3 is CASSLDLSGDPANYGYTF. In DNA form, the CDR3 reads TGTGCCAGCAGCTTAGATCTAAGTGGAGACCCCGCTAACTATGGCTACACCTTC.

The chain recombines TRBV4-3 with TRBJ2-7; perhaps TRBD1 as D (6 bases). V was cut by 0 bases and J by 0 bases, with 12 bases left in between. The CDR3 is 16 amino acids. Germline V gene sequence: CDR1 LGHNA, CDR2 YSLEER. The CDR3 DNA reads as TGCGCCAGCAGCCAAGATCGAGGGGGTCTCTCCTACGAGCAGTACTTC. Translated: CASSQDRGGLSYEQYF.

The rearrangement links TRBV13 to TRBJ1-4, with D uncertain. The germline V gene has CDR1 PRHDT and CDR2 FYEKMQ (reference sequence). This CDR3 comprises 12 residues. V dropped 2 bases and J dropped 8 bases, with 6 bases sitting between them. The CDR3 here is CASSLTPEKLFF. In DNA, the CDR3 is TGTGCCAGCAGCTTAACCCCCGAAAAACTGTTTTTT.

The V gene is TRBV11-3, the J gene TRBJ2-1, with a possible D match to TRBD2 (5 bases). Trimming left V 5 bases short and J 5 bases short, with 16 bases between. Looked up from germline, CDR1 is SGHNT and CDR2 is YENEEA. The CDR3 runs 15 residues. As DNA, the CDR3 is TGTGCCAGCAGCGCGCGGCTCGCCGGGAACAATGAGCAGTTCTTC. Its protein is CASSARLAGNNEQFF.

The chain has TRBV2 and TRBJ1-1; D ambiguous. V was shortened by 4 bases and J by 0 bases, with 18 bases between the two germline ends. The CDR3 extends over 17 amino acids. Germline lookup yields CDR1 SNHLY and CDR2 FYNNEI. CDR3 region: CASSGVGFGEMNTEAFF. In DNA form, the CDR3 reads TGTGCCAGCAGTGGCGTTGGTTTCGGAGAAATGAACACTGAAGCTTTCTTT. The entire variable domain, with the rest obtained from reference TRBV2 and TRBJ1-1, is as follows: EPEVTQTPSHQVTQMGQEVILRCVPISNHLYFYWYRQILGQKVEFLVSFYNNEISEKSEIFDDQFSVERPDGSNFTLKIRSTKLEDSAMYFCASSGVGFGEMNTEAFFGQGTRLTVV.

The CDR3 DNA sequence: TGTGCCAGCAGCTCCCACGGACTAGCGGGGGGACCCGAGCAGTACTTC. Translated: CASSSHGLAGGPEQYF. The chain uses TRBV11-2 and TRBJ2-7, with 14 bases aligning to TRBD2. With V trimmed by 4 bases and J by 6 bases, 8 bases remained unmatched. The CDR3 is made up of 16 amino acids. Germline CDR1 SGHAT, CDR2 FQNNGV.

The chain links TRBV7-2 to TRBJ1-1; weak D call: TRBD1 (5 bases). CDR3 length equals 17 residues. The germline V gene encodes CDR1 SGHTA and CDR2 FQGNSA. V was shortened by 5 bases and J by 2 bases, with 21 bases between the two germline ends. In DNA, the CDR3 is TGTGCCAGCAGCCAACCCCCTTTCGACAGATTTAACACTGAAGCTTTCTTT. Encoded protein: CASSQPPFDRFNTEAFF.

The rearrangement joins TRBV27 to TRBJ1-3; D unresolved. The germline V and J ends were trimmed by 1 base and 4 bases, with 11 bases remaining between them. Germline V gene sequence: CDR1 MNHEY, CDR2 SMNVEV (reference sequence). This CDR3 comprises 15 residues. CDR3 in DNA: TGTGCCAGCAGTTTATTCAGAGGTTCCGGAAACACCATATATTTT. Translated, it gives CASSLFRGSGNTIYF.